The 21 T cell receptor beta chains below were found in one sample sequenced in a study of regulatory T cells in long-lasting Graves disease. Sample time point: newly diagnosed GD, antithyroid drugs for less than 3 months. Generation of the TCR library employed RNA extracted from PBMCs. In building TCR beta libraries, iRepertoire HTBI primers were used together with Arm-PCR of CDR3 regions. TCRdb re-analysed the multiplex PCR reads in MiXCR, keeping a single row per CDR3 protein. The data show about 430,000 distinct CDR3 sequences, with over 14% seen just once and approximately 7.8% held by the top ten. The sample was also reused in another study, on T cells in Graves' hyperthyroidism and ophthalmopathy.

Here the sequenced sample was peripheral blood mononuclear cells (PBMCs), taken at new diagnosis, from a patient treated with antithyroid drugs. These receptors all come from a woman in her thirties or forties with Graves disease.

This clonotype was picked up many times. The V gene is TRBV12-3 or TRBV12-4, the J gene TRBJ1-5; D is ambiguous. V was pared by 10 bases and J by 4 bases, with 17 bases between. The CDR3 runs to 14 residues. CDR3 nucleotides: TGTGCCACCTCTTCGATGGGATATAATCAGCCCCAGCATTTT. Encoded protein: CATSSMGYNQPQHF.

This clonotype was detected ten times or more. V and J are TRBV27 and TRBJ2-5, with D possibly being TRBD1 or TRBD2 (5 bases each). CDR1 is MNHEY and CDR2 is SMNVEV in the germline V gene (reference sequence). Trimming shortened V by 6 bases and J by 5 bases, and 16 bases separated the two germline ends. The CDR3 totals 14 residues. The CDR3: CASSVRGPGETQYF. In DNA, the CDR3 is TGTGCCAGCAGCGTTAGGGGCCCGGGGGAGACCCAGTACTTC.

This clonotype was counted many times. This sequence joins TRBV2 and TRBJ1-5, with 8 bases aligning to TRBD1. The CDR3 is 14 amino acids. With 6 bases clipped from V and 6 bases from J, the junction kept 7 bases outside the gene matches. Germline CDR1 reads SNHLY; CDR2 reads FYNNEI. CDR3 nucleotide sequence: TGTGCCAGCAGCGCCGGACAGGGATCTCAGCCCCAGCATTTT. Encoded protein: CASSAGQGSQPQHF.

This clonotype was detected ten times or more. The chain carries TRBV11-2 and TRBJ2-7; D remains ambiguous. The ends were cut back, 0 bases at V and 2 bases at J, with 8 bases in the middle. The CDR3 runs 14 residues. Per germline, CDR1 SGHAT and CDR2 FQNNGV. CDR3 nucleotide sequence: TGTGCCAGCAGCTTAGAGGCAGGCACCTACGAGCAGTACTTC. This gives the protein CASSLEAGTYEQYF.

The gene calls are TRBV4-1 and TRBJ1-5, with D uncertain. The CDR3 sequence is 16 residues long. Per germline, CDR1 MGHRA and CDR2 YSYEKL. Trimming stripped 0 bases from V and 0 bases from J, with 9 bases between. CDR3 region: CASSQEPGDSNQPQHF. The CDR3 bases are TGCGCCAGCAGCCAAGAGCCAGGCGATAGCAATCAGCCCCAGCATTTT.

This clonotype was counted ten times or more. The chain recombines TRBV7-2 with TRBJ1-1; tentative D call: TRBD1 (6 bases). The V gene lost 3 bases and the J gene lost 0 bases, with 17 bases spanning the gap. Germline V gene sequence: CDR1 SGHTA, CDR2 FQGNSA. The CDR3 has 17 amino acids. The CDR3 coding sequence is TGTGCCAGCAGCTTTGCACAGGGCAAAGGAGTGAACACTGAAGCTTTCTTT. Protein product: CASSFAQGKGVNTEAFF. The whole variable domain, filled in from reference TRBV7-2 and TRBJ1-1, reads GAGVSQSPSNKVTEKGKDVELRCDPISGHTALYWYRQSLGQGLEFLIYFQGNSAPDKSGLPSDRFSAERTGGSVSTLTIQRTQQEDSAVYLCASSFAQGKGVNTEAFFGQGTRLTVV.

The count of this clonotype is one. It may be a read error: a sequence one base away is much more abundant. The rearrangement links TRBV20-1 to TRBJ2-2; 11 bases agree with TRBD2. The CDR3 sequence is 16 residues long. The trim removed 3 bases at V and 2 bases at J, leaving 5 bases unmatched. CDR1 DFQATT and CDR2 SNEGSKA come from the germline V gene (reference sequence). The CDR3 DNA reads as TGCAGTGCTAGGCTCGGGACTAGCGGAAACACCGGGGAGCTGTTTTTT. Amino acids: CSARLGTSGNTGELFF.

This clonotype was picked up many times. The J gene is TRBJ2-2, the V gene TRBV9, with D tentatively TRBD1 (6 bases). This CDR3 contains 14 residues. Germline assignment: CDR1 SGDLS and CDR2 YYNGEE. V gave up 0 bases and J gave up 5 bases, with 8 bases separating them. The CDR3 sequence is CASSVEGETGELFF. The CDR3 nucleotides read TGTGCCAGCAGCGTAGAGGGGGAGACCGGGGAGCTGTTTTTT.

This clonotype occurred many times. The chain links TRBV28 to TRBJ2-3; TRBD1 agrees at 10 bases. The junction had 10 bases not matched to a gene; V was cut back by 4 bases and J by 3 bases. The germline V gene encodes CDR1 MDHEN and CDR2 SYDVKM. The CDR3 is 17 amino acids. The CDR3 sequence: CASSSLIGTGDTDTQYF. The DNA of the CDR3 is TGTGCCAGCAGTTCTCTAATCGGGACAGGGGATACAGATACGCAGTATTTT.

This clonotype was picked up many times. This rearrangement joins TRBV12-5 to TRBJ2-1; 11 bases map to TRBD2. After removal of 1 base from V and 8 bases from J, the junction contained 7 bases not matched to a gene. This CDR3 has 16 amino acids. CDR1 LGHNT and CDR2 FRNRAP come from the germline V gene. The chain's CDR3 is CASGLGLAGGSDEQFF. CDR3 nucleotide sequence: TGTGCTAGTGGTTTGGGGCTAGCGGGAGGTTCCGATGAGCAGTTCTTC.

As for this clonotype: Being one base from a much bigger clone, this may be a read error. The chain uses TRBV20-1 and TRBJ2-3; D gene ambiguous. Trimming cost V 5 bases and J 2 bases, with 14 bases left between them. Germline V lookup: CDR1 DFQATT, CDR2 SNEGSKA (reference sequence). The CDR3 loop spans 14 amino acids. CDR3: CSAPPTPSTDTQYF. The DNA for the CDR3 is TGCAGTGCTCCCCCTACCCCTTCCACAGATACGCAGTATTTT.

This clonotype appeared a few times. The rearrangement links TRBV6-2 or TRBV6-3 to TRBJ1-2; TRBD1 matches 8 bases. Germline CDR1 and CDR2: MNHEY and SVGEGT. The CDR3 extends over 13 amino acids. Trimming removed 6 bases from V and 7 bases from J; junction bases left unmatched: 7. This chain's CDR3 is CASRNNDRGGYTF. As DNA, the CDR3 is TGTGCCAGCAGGAATAACGACAGGGGTGGCTACACCTTC.

The sample holds many counts of this clonotype. DNA for the CDR3: TGTGCCAGCTCTATGGGGGCAGGCTATGGCTACACCTTC. This translates into CASSMGAGYGYTF. The chain joins TRBV28 to TRBJ1-2; tentatively, D is TRBD1 (6 bases). The CDR3 has 13 amino acids. V was trimmed by 8 bases and J by 4 bases, leaving 14 bases between them. CDR1 is MDHEN, CDR2 SYDVKM, per germline.

This sequence joins TRBV18 and TRBJ2-1; 8 bases are a match to TRBD2. The CDR3 has 15 residues. With V trimmed by 3 bases and J by 3 bases, 4 bases remained unmatched. Germline CDR1 and CDR2: KGHSH and LQKENI. The CDR3 coding sequence is TGTGCCAGCTCACCTAGCGGGAATGTCTACAATGAGCAGTTCTTC. Protein sequence: CASSPSGNVYNEQFF.

This CDR3 is CASTGQNYGYTF. Written as DNA, the CDR3 is TGTGCCAGCACCGGACAGAACTATGGCTACACCTTC. The chain couples TRBV6-1 to TRBJ1-2, with D possibly matching TRBD1 (6 bases). Germline CDR1 MNHNS, CDR2 SASEGT. The V and J ends lost 7 bases and 2 bases respectively, with 8 bases between them. The length of the CDR3 is 12 residues.

The chain employs TRBV2 and TRBJ1-1; no clear D. V was cut by 6 bases and J by 0 bases, with 8 bases left in between. In germline, CDR1 is SNHLY, CDR2 FYNNEI. CDR3 length: 13 residues. The CDR3 DNA reads as TGTGCCAGCAGATGGGCAATGAACACTGAAGCTTTCTTT. Translated: CASRWAMNTEAFF.

This clonotype was detected ten times or more. The rearrangement uses TRBV5-1 and TRBJ1-1, with unresolved D. Germline lookup yields CDR1 SGHRS and CDR2 YFSETQ. V was pared by 0 bases and J by 5 bases, with 11 bases between. The CDR3 runs to 14 residues. Written as DNA, the CDR3 is TGCGCCAGCAGCTTGGAGGGAGTTGAAACTGAAGCTTTCTTT. It is translated as CASSLEGVETEAFF.

This clonotype was observed a handful of times. The CDR3 spells CASSLPTGGTETQYF. The CDR3 DNA sequence: TGTGCCAGCAGTCTACCGACAGGGGGGACAGAGACCCAGTACTTC. J is TRBJ2-1 and V is TRBV28; TRBD1 aligns across 9 bases. The assigned J gene may be wrong: the sequence end matches TRBJ2-5 better. CDR3 size: 15 residues. CDR1 and CDR2 (germline): MDHEN, SYDVKM.

This clonotype was observed many times. The chain carries TRBV12-3 or TRBV12-4 and TRBJ2-7; 7 nucleotides match TRBD1. V lost 6 bases to trimming and J lost 2 bases; unmatched junction nucleotides: 4. This CDR3 region has 13 residues. CDR3 nucleotides: TGTGCCAGCAGCTCGGGACAGCCCTACGAGCAGTACTTC. This gives the protein CASSSGQPYEQYF.

This clonotype was seen more than once but under ten times. V usage is TRBV6-2 or TRBV6-3 and J usage is TRBJ2-7; 11 positions match TRBD2. The CDR3 extends over 15 amino acids. Trimming removed 0 bases from V and 3 bases from J; junction bases left unmatched: 1. Germline CDR1 is MNHEY and CDR2 is SVGEGT. The CDR3 DNA reads TGTGCCAGCAGTTACTCTGGACTAGCGGGCTACGAGCAGTACTTC. This encodes CASSYSGLAGYEQYF.

The sample holds many counts of this clonotype. This sequence joins TRBV5-6 and TRBJ2-3; 9 bases are shared with TRBD1. V lost 0 bases and J lost 2; bases outside the gene matches: 4. The germline V gene has CDR1 SGHDT and CDR2 YYEEEE. CDR3 size: 16 residues. CDR3 residues: CASSLAGQGNTDTQYF. Here the CDR3 DNA reads TGTGCCAGCAGCTTGGCGGGACAGGGTAACACAGATACGCAGTATTTT.